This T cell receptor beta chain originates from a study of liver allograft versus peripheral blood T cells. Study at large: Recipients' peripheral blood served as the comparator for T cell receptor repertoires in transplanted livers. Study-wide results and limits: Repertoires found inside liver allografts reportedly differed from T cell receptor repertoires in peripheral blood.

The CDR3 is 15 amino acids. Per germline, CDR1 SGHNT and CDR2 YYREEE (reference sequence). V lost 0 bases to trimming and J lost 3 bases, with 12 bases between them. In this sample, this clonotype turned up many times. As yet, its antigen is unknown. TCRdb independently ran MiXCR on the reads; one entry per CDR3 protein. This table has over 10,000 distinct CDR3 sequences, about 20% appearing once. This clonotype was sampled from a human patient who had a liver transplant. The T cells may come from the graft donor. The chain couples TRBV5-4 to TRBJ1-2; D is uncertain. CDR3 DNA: TGTGCCAGCAGCTTGGGGGCCGGCGGAGACTATGGCTACACCTTC. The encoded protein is CASSLGAGGDYGYTF.